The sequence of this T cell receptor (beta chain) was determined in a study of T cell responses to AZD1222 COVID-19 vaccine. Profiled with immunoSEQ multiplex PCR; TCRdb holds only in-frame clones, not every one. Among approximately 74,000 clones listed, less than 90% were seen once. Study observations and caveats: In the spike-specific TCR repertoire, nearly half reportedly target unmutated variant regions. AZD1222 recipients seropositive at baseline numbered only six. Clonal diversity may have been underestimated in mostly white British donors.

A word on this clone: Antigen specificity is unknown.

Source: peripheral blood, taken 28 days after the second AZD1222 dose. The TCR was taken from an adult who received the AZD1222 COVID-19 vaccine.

The CDR3 here is CASSILGTVTGELFF. The CDR3 DNA reads as TGTGCCAGCTCCATCCTAGGCACAGTCACCGGGGAGCTGTTTTTT. V is TRBV6-5 and J is TRBJ2-2, with D uncertain. The CDR3 contains 15 residues. With 8 bases removed from V and 4 bases from J, the gap between germline ends came to 17 bases. Germline-derived CDR1 and CDR2 are MNHEY and SVGAGI.